The 19 T cell receptor beta chains listed next were all sequenced from one sample in a study of T cells after yellow fever vaccination (dated 2019 in TCRdb). Library preparation was by 5' RACE. The data were produced on an Illumina HiSeq 2500. The raw public reads went through TCRdb reprocessing: fastp at Q25, MiXCR clone calling, in-frame beta chains kept. Rows are unified per CDR3 protein, each entry keeping the most common DNA and genes. This sample holds 300,000 to 350,000 distinct CDR3 sequences; 7% to 9% were observed only once. The ten largest clonotypes hold around 17% of the sample. Read against the paper, the sample's treatment or condition label means: live attenuated yellow fever vaccine strain. The sample in question was PBMCs, obtained about 49 days after the first yellow fever vaccination. Every receptor here comes from a man aged 18 to 30 who received the YFV17D yellow fever vaccine.

J is TRBJ2-1 and V is TRBV7-7, with 10 positions matching TRBD2. The CDR3 runs to 15 residues. Looked up from germline, CDR1 is SSHAT and CDR2 is FNYEAQ (reference sequence). CDR3 DNA: TGTGCTAGCGGCCCTTTTAGCGGGGGGCCCAATGAGCAGTTCTTC. Translation: CASGPFSGGPNEQFF.

In its sample, this clonotype was seen a few times. The chain recombines TRBV28 with TRBJ1-1, with a weak D call TRBD1 (6 bases). The V and J ends lost 9 bases and 0 bases respectively, with 14 bases between them. Germline CDR1 MDHEN, CDR2 SYDVKM. The length of the CDR3 is 14 residues. The CDR3 coding sequence is TGTGCCAGTAGAGTCGGACAGCTGAACACTGAAGCTTTCTTT. Translating it yields CASRVGQLNTEAFF.

The chain carries TRBV6-5 and TRBJ2-3, with 9 bases matching TRBD2. This CDR3 contains 18 residues. The J segment lost 6 bases and the V segment lost 0 bases, leaving 13 bases of the junction unmatched. Germline V gene data show CDR1 as MNHEY and CDR2 as SVGAGI. The CDR3 DNA follows: TGTGCCAGCAGTTACTCAATCTCCCACATGGCGGGGGGGGATACGCAGTATTTT. Its translation: CASSYSISHMAGGDTQYF.

This clonotype was detected a few times. The chain links TRBV10-3 to TRBJ2-7, with D possibly being TRBD1 (7 bases). The V end lost 2 bases, the J end lost 3 bases, and 17 bases lay between the germline ends. Germline V CDR1 and CDR2: ENHRY, SYGVKD. The CDR3 is 16 residues long. DNA of the CDR3: TGTGCCATCAGTGAGCGACCAGGGGGGCCGGTCTACGAGCAGTACGTC. Translating it yields CAISERPGGPVYEQYV.

Worth noting for this clonotype: The junction departs from the called germline gene at one end, perhaps through a read error. The chain carries TRBV2 and TRBJ2-5; a weak D match, TRBD1 (6 bases). There are 17 residues in the CDR3. Germline V gene sequence: CDR1 SNHLY, CDR2 FYNNEI. Here the CDR3 DNA reads TGTGCCCGCAGTTTATCCGCCCGGACAGTAATTGGGGAGACCCAGTACTTC. This translates into CARSLSARTVIGETQYF. The full variable domain, in which reference TRBV2 and TRBJ2-5 provide the parts outside the CDR3, is EPEVTQTPSHQVTQMGQEVILRCVPISNHLYFYWYRQILGQKVEFLVSFYNNEISEKSEIFDDQFSVERPDGSNFTLKIRSTKLEDSAMYFCARSLSARTVIGETQYFGPGTRLLVL.

The rearrangement uses TRBV6-5 and TRBJ1-1, with D perhaps matching TRBD1 (5 bases). Germline V gene lookup returns CDR1 MNHEY and CDR2 SVGAGI. V was trimmed by 2 bases and J by 0 bases, leaving 7 bases between them. The CDR3 loop spans 14 amino acids. The CDR3 is CASSYPGVNTEAFF. The DNA for the CDR3 is TGTGCCAGCAGTTACCCGGGGGTGAACACTGAAGCTTTCTTT.

This rearrangement joins TRBV5-1 to TRBJ1-2, with 8 bases aligning to TRBD1. This CDR3 is built from 16 residues. Germline V CDR1 and CDR2: SGHRS, YFSETQ. V lost 0 bases, J lost 5 bases, and 9 bases stayed unmatched. The CDR3 DNA is TGCGCCAGCAGCTTGGAGCCAGGGACAGGAAATTATGGCTACACCTTC. Residues: CASSLEPGTGNYGYTF. Full variable domain (outside the CDR3, taken from reference TRBV5-1 and TRBJ1-2): KAGVTQTPRYLIKTRGQQVTLSCSPISGHRSVSWYQQTPGQGLQFLFEYFSETQRNKGNFPGRFSGRQFSNSRSEMNVSTLELGDSALYLCASSLEPGTGNYGYTFGSGTRLTVV.

Only a few counts were recorded for this clonotype. The rearrangement links TRBV6-1 to TRBJ2-5, with 9 bases lining up with TRBD1. Germline-derived CDR1 and CDR2 are MNHNS and SASEGT. The CDR3 contains 14 residues. Trimming at V came to 6 bases and at J to 2 bases, leaving 4 bases not matched to a gene. This CDR3 reads CASSGTGPQETQYF. The CDR3 coding sequence is TGTGCCAGCAGCGGGACAGGGCCTCAAGAGACCCAGTACTTC.

This clonotype was seen a handful of times. The chain joins TRBV7-9 to TRBJ2-7; D ambiguous. The V end was cut by 3 bases, the J end by 7 bases, with 16 bases between. The CDR3 has 14 residues. CDR1 is SEHNR, CDR2 FQNEAQ, per germline (reference sequence). The chain's CDR3 is CASSFELHLVEQYF. The CDR3 coding sequence is TGTGCCAGCAGCTTTGAACTCCACTTAGTGGAGCAGTACTTC.

In its sample, this clonotype was seen a few times. This sequence joins TRBV7-2 and TRBJ2-3; no reliable D call. This CDR3 region has 13 residues. Looked up from germline, CDR1 is SGHTA and CDR2 is FQGNSA. V was shortened by 2 bases and J by 2 bases, with 5 bases between the two germline ends. The CDR3 here is CASSLMSTDTQYF. The DNA for the CDR3 is TGTGCCAGCAGCTTAATGTCCACAGATACGCAGTATTTT.

This clonotype was counted only a few times. A junction end diverges from the germline sequence, so it may reflect a read error. The J gene is TRBJ1-5, the V gene TRBV7-2, with a possible D match to TRBD1 (6 bases). CDR1 and CDR2 (germline): SGHTA, FQGNSA. This CDR3 has 16 amino acids. This CDR3 reads CASSLATGRYEQPQHF. The CDR3 DNA reads as TGTGCCAGCAGTTTAGCGACAGGAAGATATGAACAGCCCCAGCATTTT.

In nucleotides, the CDR3 is TGTGCCATCAACCGGGAACGAGACACTGAAGCTTTCTTT. Translation: CAINRERDTEAFF. The chain uses TRBV10-3 and TRBJ1-1; D ambiguous. Germline CDR1 and CDR2: ENHRY and SYGVKD. V was cut by 7 bases and J by 3 bases, with 12 bases left in between. CDR3 length: 13 amino acids.

This clonotype turned up a few times. The V call is TRBV7-2, the J call TRBJ1-2; D is ambiguous. Deletions cut 1 base from V and 4 bases from J, with 7 bases between. The CDR3 sequence is 13 residues long. The germline gives CDR1 SGHTA, CDR2 FQGNSA. The CDR3, as DNA: TGTGCCAGCAGCTTAGGCCAGACCTATGGCTACACCTTC. Amino acid sequence: CASSLGQTYGYTF.

This clonotype was recorded many times. The chain couples TRBV5-1 to TRBJ2-1; TRBD2 matches 7 bases. The CDR3 has 14 amino acids. V was clipped by 4 bases and J by 2 bases; unmatched bases: 3. CDR1 is SGHRS, CDR2 YFSETQ, per germline. CDR3 DNA sequence: TGCGCCAGCAGCCCCGGGACTACCTACAATGAGCAGTTCTTC. Residues: CASSPGTTYNEQFF.

V and J are TRBV7-2 and TRBJ1-1, with D tentatively TRBD1 (5 bases). Trimming left V 8 bases short and J 1 base short, with 11 bases between. CDR1 is SGHTA and CDR2 is FQGNSA in the germline V gene. The CDR3 runs to 13 residues. The CDR3: CASGEQENTEAFF. The CDR3, as DNA: TGTGCCAGCGGAGAACAGGAGAACACTGAAGCTTTCTTT.

The sample holds a few counts of this clonotype. The chain employs TRBV7-2 and TRBJ1-5; D gene ambiguous. The CDR3 length is 15 residues. The germline V and J ends were trimmed by 3 bases and 0 bases, with 9 bases remaining between them. The V gene's germline CDR1 is SGHTA and CDR2 FQGNSA. The CDR3: CASSFIGDSNQPQHF. CDR3 sequence (DNA): TGTGCCAGCAGCTTCATCGGGGATAGCAATCAGCCCCAGCATTTT.

The J gene is TRBJ2-2, the V gene TRBV4-1; D uncertain. The CDR3 contains 14 residues. V was pared by 2 bases and J by 6 bases, with 10 bases between. The V gene's germline CDR1 is MGHRA and CDR2 YSYEKL. CDR3 in amino acids: CASSQPLDAGELFF. CDR3 coding DNA: TGCGCCAGCAGCCAACCCCTGGACGCCGGGGAGCTGTTTTTT.

In its sample, this clonotype was seen a few times. The rearrangement links TRBV11-2 to TRBJ2-1; D might be TRBD1 (5 bases). Germline-derived CDR1 and CDR2 are SGHAT and FQNNGV. Between the trimmed V and J ends, which lost 5 bases and 5 bases, there was a span of 13 bases. CDR3 length: 14 amino acids. The CDR3 region is CASSRFDSNNEQFF. For the CDR3, the DNA is TGTGCCAGCAGCCGTTTTGACAGTAACAATGAGCAGTTCTTC.

This clonotype showed up many times. The chain is built from TRBV3-1 and TRBJ1-1; D is perhaps TRBD1 (6 bases). Germline CDR1 reads LGHDT; CDR2 reads YNNKEL (reference sequence). The length of the CDR3 is 15 residues. The V and J ends lost 5 bases and 2 bases respectively, with 15 bases between them. Written as DNA, the CDR3 is TGTGCCAGCAGCTATTCCGGGACAAGTAACACTGAAGCTTTCTTT. It encodes CASSYSGTSNTEAFF.